A selection of T cell receptor beta chains follows, all from one sample in a study of T cell repertoires in cytomegalovirus infection. Via MiXCR, TCRdb re-called the reads, giving one row per CDR3 protein. Of about 490,000 distinct CDR3 sequences listed, 16% are singletons. The sample was CD8+ T cells from PBMCs. Source of these receptors: a human donor in good health (CMV status not recorded). Some clones in this sample may be carry-over from other donors' samples. CDR3s include the opening cysteine and the closing phenylalanine or tryptophan. Fields, in order: D gene, J gene, clone size, V gene, CDR3 protein, CDR3 DNA. D genes are given only for firm matches. The size of a clone is reported for some rows only, either as once, few or many, or as a class for expanded clones.

d_call: TRBD2
j_call: TRBJ2-5
clone_size: many
v_call: TRBV27
cdr3_aa: CASSPPGLAAGETQYF
cdr3_nt: TGTGCCAGCAGTCCACCGGGACTAGCGGCAGGGGAGACCCAGTACTTC

d_call: .
j_call: TRBJ2-1
clone_size: .
v_call: TRBV6-2/TRBV6-3
cdr3_aa: CASLGYEQFF
cdr3_nt: TGTGCCAGCCTAGGCTATGAGCAGTTCTTC

d_call: TRBD2
j_call: TRBJ2-1
clone_size: many
v_call: TRBV24-1
cdr3_aa: CATSAQGLADNEQFF
cdr3_nt: TGTGCCACCAGCGCCCAAGGACTAGCGGACAATGAGCAGTTCTTC

d_call: .
j_call: TRBJ2-1
clone_size: few
v_call: TRBV5-6
cdr3_aa: CASRGSPYNEQFF
cdr3_nt: TGTGCCAGCAGGGGAAGTCCCTACAATGAGCAGTTCTTC

d_call: .
j_call: TRBJ2-7
clone_size: few
v_call: TRBV3-1
cdr3_aa: CASSRTENYEQYF
cdr3_nt: TGTGCCAGCAGCCGGACAGAGAACTACGAGCAGTACTTC

d_call: TRBD2
j_call: TRBJ2-7
clone_size: few
v_call: TRBV19
cdr3_aa: CASSMGLAGGYEQYF
cdr3_nt: TGTGCCAGTAGTATGGGACTAGCGGGAGGCTACGAGCAGTACTTC

d_call: TRBD1
j_call: TRBJ2-7
clone_size: many
v_call: TRBV7-9
cdr3_aa: CASSFRTGTNYEQYF
cdr3_nt: TGTGCCAGCAGCTTCCGGACAGGAACGAACTACGAGCAGTACTTC

d_call: TRBD1
j_call: TRBJ1-2
clone_size: many
v_call: TRBV14
cdr3_aa: CASSQGPGQGHGYTF
cdr3_nt: TGTGCCAGCAGCCAAGGCCCCGGACAGGGGCATGGCTACACCTTC

d_call: TRBD2
j_call: TRBJ2-7
clone_size: many
v_call: TRBV7-2
cdr3_aa: CASSLDTGGPLEQYF
cdr3_nt: TGTGCCAGCAGCTTAGATACGGGAGGGCCCCTCGAGCAGTACTTC

d_call: .
j_call: TRBJ1-5
clone_size: many
v_call: TRBV12-5
cdr3_aa: CASGLVIRTEQKPDQPQHF
cdr3_nt: TGTGCTAGTGGTTTGGTAATAAGGACGGAACAGAAGCCTGATCAGCCCCAGCATTTT

d_call: .
j_call: TRBJ2-3
clone_size: many
v_call: TRBV19
cdr3_aa: CASSTWTGLTDTQYF
cdr3_nt: TGTGCCAGTAGTACGTGGACGGGACTCACAGATACGCAGTATTTT

d_call: .
j_call: TRBJ2-7
clone_size: many
v_call: TRBV9
cdr3_aa: CASSVGSGSYEQYF
cdr3_nt: TGTGCCAGCAGCGTAGGATCGGGTTCCTACGAGCAGTACTTC

d_call: TRBD1
j_call: TRBJ1-2
clone_size: .
v_call: TRBV4-1
cdr3_aa: CASSSPGQTNYGYTF
cdr3_nt: TGCGCCAGCAGCTCCCCGGGACAGACTAACTATGGCTACACCTTC

d_call: TRBD1
j_call: TRBJ1-5
clone_size: many
v_call: TRBV27
cdr3_aa: CASSSTGINQPQHF
cdr3_nt: TGTGCCAGCAGTTCGACAGGGATAAATCAGCCCCAGCATTTT

d_call: TRBD1
j_call: TRBJ1-3
clone_size: .
v_call: TRBV28
cdr3_aa: CASSPDRGNTIYF
cdr3_nt: TGTGCCAGCAGTCCGGACAGGGGAAACACCATATATTTT

d_call: TRBD2
j_call: TRBJ2-2
clone_size: few
v_call: TRBV6-5
cdr3_aa: CASSYPLTSGRAGELFF
cdr3_nt: TGTGCCAGCAGTTATCCGTTGACTAGCGGGAGGGCCGGGGAGCTGTTTTTT

d_call: TRBD1
j_call: TRBJ1-2
clone_size: many
v_call: TRBV12-3/TRBV12-4
cdr3_aa: CASSLRDRRLYGYTF
cdr3_nt: TGTGCCAGCAGTTTGAGGGACAGGAGGCTTTATGGCTACACCTTC

d_call: .
j_call: TRBJ2-1
clone_size: many
v_call: TRBV19
cdr3_aa: CASSIGTEPYNEQFF
cdr3_nt: TGTGCCAGTAGTATTGGGACGGAGCCATACAATGAGCAGTTCTTC

d_call: .
j_call: TRBJ2-7
clone_size: few
v_call: TRBV9
cdr3_aa: CASSVAGVGDEQYF
cdr3_nt: TGTGCCAGCAGCGTAGCGGGAGTAGGAGACGAGCAGTACTTC

d_call: .
j_call: TRBJ1-3
clone_size: few
v_call: TRBV7-9
cdr3_aa: CASSLGRATSSGNTIYF
cdr3_nt: TGTGCCAGCAGCTTAGGTAGGGCCACGAGCTCTGGAAACACCATATATTTT

d_call: .
j_call: TRBJ1-4
clone_size: few
v_call: TRBV9
cdr3_aa: CASSVGGAAGEKLFF
cdr3_nt: TGTGCCAGCAGCGTAGGAGGAGCCGCCGGTGAAAAACTGTTTTTT

d_call: .
j_call: TRBJ2-6
clone_size: many
v_call: TRBV27
cdr3_aa: CASSLRLVRSSGANVLTF
cdr3_nt: TGTGCCAGCAGTTTAAGGTTGGTCAGGAGCTCTGGGGCCAACGTCCTGACTTTC

d_call: .
j_call: TRBJ1-1
clone_size: many
v_call: TRBV7-2
cdr3_aa: CASSLGGAVRRGPNTEAFF
cdr3_nt: TGTGCCAGCAGCTTAGGTGGGGCAGTTCGCAGGGGCCCGAACACTGAAGCTTTCTTT

d_call: .
j_call: TRBJ2-1
clone_size: many
v_call: TRBV6-5
cdr3_aa: CASSYLQGYEQFF
cdr3_nt: TGTGCCAGCAGTTACTTACAGGGTTATGAGCAGTTCTTC

d_call: .
j_call: TRBJ2-3
clone_size: few
v_call: TRBV28
cdr3_aa: CASSIDREADTQYF
cdr3_nt: TGTGCCAGCAGTATCGACAGGGAGGCAGATACGCAGTATTTT

d_call: TRBD1
j_call: TRBJ1-6
clone_size: .
v_call: TRBV25-1
cdr3_aa: CAGSEEDRGLSYNSPLHF
cdr3_nt: TGTGCCGGCAGTGAAGAAGATAGGGGGCTCTCTTATAATTCACCCCTCCACTTT

d_call: .
j_call: TRBJ2-7
clone_size: many
v_call: TRBV6-5
cdr3_aa: CASSYSWTEPYEQYF
cdr3_nt: TGTGCCAGCAGTTACTCTTGGACAGAGCCCTACGAGCAGTACTTC

d_call: .
j_call: TRBJ1-1
clone_size: many
v_call: TRBV7-9
cdr3_aa: CASSSETVEAFF
cdr3_nt: TGTGCCAGCAGCTCAGAGACAGTTGAAGCTTTCTTT

d_call: .
j_call: TRBJ2-1
clone_size: .
v_call: TRBV6-1
cdr3_aa: CASSQPSARAEQFF
cdr3_nt: TGTGCCAGCAGTCAACCTTCAGCGAGAGCTGAGCAGTTCTTC

d_call: .
j_call: TRBJ2-3
clone_size: .
v_call: TRBV5-4
cdr3_aa: CASSLDRRTDTQYF
cdr3_nt: TGTGCCAGCAGCTTAGACAGGAGGACAGATACGCAGTATTTT

d_call: .
j_call: TRBJ2-1
clone_size: few
v_call: TRBV28
cdr3_aa: CASSPFKGEQFF
cdr3_nt: TGTGCCAGCAGCCCGTTTAAAGGTGAGCAGTTCTTC

d_call: .
j_call: TRBJ2-5
clone_size: many
v_call: TRBV7-6
cdr3_aa: CASRGVGQETQYF
cdr3_nt: TGTGCCAGCAGAGGGGTGGGCCAAGAGACCCAGTACTTC

d_call: TRBD2
j_call: TRBJ2-2
clone_size: many
v_call: TRBV7-3
cdr3_aa: CASSSGLADTGELFF
cdr3_nt: TGTGCCAGCAGCTCTGGACTAGCTGACACCGGGGAGCTGTTTTTT

d_call: .
j_call: TRBJ2-2
clone_size: .
v_call: TRBV5-1
cdr3_aa: CASSNWGPNTGELFF
cdr3_nt: TGCGCCAGCTCTAATTGGGGACCAAACACCGGGGAGCTGTTTTTT

d_call: .
j_call: TRBJ1-5
clone_size: .
v_call: TRBV28
cdr3_aa: CASSLRKMKRASNQPQHF
cdr3_nt: TGTGCCAGCAGTTTACGGAAGATGAAAAGAGCTAGCAATCAGCCCCAGCATTTT

d_call: .
j_call: TRBJ1-3
clone_size: many
v_call: TRBV19
cdr3_aa: CASSPKATSGNTIYF
cdr3_nt: TGTGCCTCAAGCCCAAAGGCTACCTCTGGAAACACCATATATTTT

d_call: .
j_call: TRBJ1-1
clone_size: few
v_call: TRBV25-1
cdr3_aa: CASSDSREAFF
cdr3_nt: TGTGCCAGCAGTGACAGCCGTGAAGCTTTCTTT

d_call: .
j_call: TRBJ2-7
clone_size: few
v_call: TRBV20-1
cdr3_aa: CSARDRGLSYEQYF
cdr3_nt: TGCAGTGCTAGAGACAGGGGACTCTCCTACGAGCAGTACTTC

d_call: TRBD1
j_call: TRBJ2-7
clone_size: .
v_call: TRBV4-1
cdr3_aa: CASSHPGTGIYEQYF
cdr3_nt: TGCGCCAGCAGCCACCCCGGGACAGGGATCTACGAGCAGTACTTC

d_call: .
j_call: TRBJ2-1
clone_size: .
v_call: TRBV3-1
cdr3_aa: CASSQDLSSYNEQFF
cdr3_nt: TGTGCCAGCAGCCAAGATCTAAGCTCCTACAATGAGCAGTTCTTC

d_call: .
j_call: TRBJ1-5
clone_size: .
v_call: TRBV2
cdr3_aa: CASSPHVGASNQPQHF
cdr3_nt: TGTGCCAGCAGCCCACATGTGGGGGCAAGCAATCAGCCCCAGCATTTT

d_call: TRBD2
j_call: TRBJ2-7
clone_size: .
v_call: TRBV3-1
cdr3_aa: CASSQDRGLAFYEQYF
cdr3_nt: TGTGCCAGCAGCCAAGATCGGGGACTAGCTTTCTACGAGCAGTACTTC